This T cell receptor beta chain derives from a study of cytomegalovirus exposure and HLA in healthy donors (dated by TCRdb to about 2017). About the investigation overall: An earlier analysis of several hundred of the donors reported 250 to 350 Gb of sequence data and 100 million to 130 million unique TCR beta sequences from 150 million to 200 million T cells. The number of donors typed differed by locus, with roughly 620-630 for A, B, C, DRB1 and DQB1, more than 500 for DQA1, nearly 610 for DPA1, and some 470 for DPB1. An earlier analysis of fewer than 700 of the donors applied high-throughput TCR beta sequencing to assess whether each TCR beta V gene segment acted as functional or pseudogenic. Both class I and class II loci were covered by HLA typing, at four-digit resolution. Every repertoire in the discovery cohort had been generated on one and the same sequencing platform. Besides the first cohort of 550 to 750 subjects, a separate validation cohort made up of 90 to 150 different subjects was used. The study aimed to test whether signatures of past pathogen exposure could be identified by cataloging public T cell receptors. Five DR-DQ haplotypes were handled as single units for association and clustering, since linkage in the cohort was strong. Of the 398 genotyped donors, 65% to 90% fell in the genetic ancestry cluster associated with self-reported Caucasian donors. About 320 gigabases of sequencing data and around 87 million unique TCR sequences were included in an early release covering roughly 700 HLA-typed donors. Across 398 genotyped donors of the cohort, an average of roughly 200,000 unique TCR beta nucleotide sequences per donor were sequenced, and roughly 20% of those sequences were non-productive. The T cell repertoires of around 670 subjects were profiled by immunosequencing and related to cytomegalovirus serostatus. The study combined high-throughput TCR immunosequencing, statistical association of individual TCRs with disease status, and machine learning to predict cytomegalovirus infection status. The later analysis used no new phenotypic data to find candidate immune exposures, relying instead on TCR beta sequences and their occurrence across donors. A later genetic analysis took genome-wide SNP genotypes for about 55% of the roughly 700 donors and used that subset as a discovery cohort. A later analysis re-examined previously published TCR beta repertoires from more than 550 donors and added high-resolution HLA genotyping to investigate patterns of TCR occurrence. Donor age, sex, ethnicity and CMV serostatus were collected together with the repertoire data.

The cohort was made up of 666 healthy bone marrow donors. At the time of sampling, every cohort member was nominally healthy, though immune exposures that went unrecorded were likely present. The donor was CMV seronegative and belonged to the group of several hundred seronegative cohort members. Every donor gave a peripheral blood sample, and the peripheral blood mononuclear cells from that sample were used for TCR beta sequencing. The Qiagen DNeasy Blood Extraction Kit was used to extract genomic DNA from the blood cell samples. Broad study findings and their caveats: Correlated functional status among segregating V segments might be attributable to linkage disequilibrium, but an unknown experimental factor could not be ruled out. The cohort was sequenced for TCR beta chains only, and without alpha or paired-chain data the features that could be detected were limited. In a later analysis, several top co-occurrence clusters were reported to appear linked to parvovirus B19, influenza, CMV and Epstein-Barr virus. In a later genetic analysis, fewer N-insertions in productive TCRs were reported among donors in an Asian-associated ancestry cluster than the roughly 670-donor mean. A later analysis found that most CMV-associated TCR beta chains appeared HLA-restricted, with HLA associations seemingly driven largely by CMV exposure. In the study, about 150 TCR beta chains were listed as associated with cytomegalovirus. An association between a missense DCLRE1C variant and V-gene and J-gene trimming of TCR beta chains was found in a later genetic analysis and replicated in an independent cohort. Because the 87-base-pair reads could not distinguish some IMGT-functional V segments, including TRBV6-2 and TRBV6-3, those segments were excluded. A few of the identified cytomegalovirus-associated TCR beta chains were confirmed in vitro to be specific for cytomegalovirus antigens. An earlier analysis of approximately 590 of the donors showed that most TCR beta V segments appeared in productive rearrangements either about 87% or about 30% of the time, which broadly matched IMGT annotations. Around 16 rarely observed V segments, including chromosome 9 orphons, were excluded from the earlier analysis of some 590 of the donors because counts were too low. In a later analysis, the rate of TCR association differed among HLA loci, with DRB1 alleles having the most associated TCRs and HLA-C alleles having the fewest. The presence/absence analyses assumed that sequencing depth was roughly uniform across donors, and that assumption may not be true. Compared with equally common non-associated chains, HLA-associated TCR beta chains in a later analysis were more clonally expanded and had lower generation probabilities. Because HLA typing was unavailable for some donors at each locus, only the typed subset was used in association tests. A further reported finding was that TCR beta sequences accurately predicted the HLA-A and HLA-B alleles for most subjects in the first cohort. Assigning TCR associations to individual alleles was difficult when HLA alleles, especially DR and DQ, strongly co-occurred. Immune exposure information for the cohort was limited to CMV serostatus. At a false discovery rate of 0.05, a later analysis linked 16,951 TCR beta sequences to specific HLA alleles. The classifier was reported to diagnose cytomegalovirus status with high specificity and sensitivity in both the original and validation cohorts. Across donors, most TCR sequences were observed very rarely, whereas some public TCRs were present in many individuals. According to the authors, the approach could potentially be generalized to other disease states and immunological phenotypes. A cluster of highly shared sequence variants was judged likely to represent a technical artifact of the sequencing pipeline.

This clone is categorized as medium-sized (0.01 to 0.1%). No cognate antigen has been identified for it. Nothing much larger sits one base from this clone, and base qualities are not available. The method behind the library was the immunoSEQ multiplex PCR assay. A mixture of 60 forward primers for TCR Vbeta segments and 13 reverse primers for TCR Jbeta segments was used in the multiplex PCR. The CDR3 region of rearranged TCR beta genes was amplified from genomic DNA with a multiplex PCR assay. On the Illumina HiSeq System, the amplified TCR beta libraries were sequenced as 87-base-pair reads. Per the authors' processing: A later analysis counted about 80 million unique TCR beta chains across the 690 or so repertoires, and some 11 million of these chains were shared by at least two donors. Raw reads were error-corrected and collapsed into unique sequences by a nearest-neighbor algorithm in which closely related sequences were merged to remove PCR and sequencing errors. CDR3 sequences were aligned to IMGT reference sequences to assign V, D and J gene segments. Each retained sequence needed at least a six-nucleotide match to both a V gene segment and a J gene segment. Rearrangements were classified as productive when the CDR3 lacked stop codons and remained in frame with V and J, and all other rearrangements were classified as non-productive. Following IMGT convention, CDR3 was defined as the stretch from the second conserved V-encoded cysteine up to the conserved J-encoded phenylalanine. In an earlier analysis of approximately 590 of the donors, sequences lacking an unambiguous match to a single V gene segment were excluded. In an earlier analysis of approximately 550 of the donors, V segments were called functional above 56.7% productive rearrangements and were called segregating when the between-donor standard deviation exceeded 5%. A statistical classification framework was built for diagnosing cytomegalovirus status from the catalog of TCR beta chain sequences. In a later analysis, V and J genes were assigned by comparing TCR nucleotide sequences against IMGT/GENE-DB human TR gene sequences. Using the TCRdist pipeline, a later analysis assigned CDR3 sequences along with most-parsimonious VDJ recombination scenarios. A later analysis defined each TCR beta chain by its CDR3 amino acid sequence plus V-gene family, and excluded reads lacking a unique V-gene family. A later analysis removed 500 to 650 highly shared, low-generation-probability nucleotide sequences to deal with suspected cross-contamination and a sequencing artifact. In a later analysis, a clonal expansion index for each public chain was calculated from normalized within-repertoire ranks of inferred template counts. In a later analysis, generation probabilities were computed using a VDJ recombination model fitted to out-of-frame rearrangements, and the results were checked against IGoR. In a later analysis, TCR-TCR, TCR-HLA and TCR-CMV co-occurrence was scored with hypergeometric tests, and a repertoire-size bias correction was applied to TCR pairs. To estimate false discovery rates, a later analysis permuted the HLA or CMV assignments 20 times. A later analysis grouped co-occurring TCRs with DBSCAN, adding TCRdist sequence similarity when clustering within HLA-allele-positive subsets. Co-occurrence clustering excluded repertoires with fewer than 30,000 or more than 120,000 public chains, plus five with anomalous nucleotide sharing. Entries here come from immuneACCESS through TCRdb and include only in-frame sequences with V and J called. Some clones fail to appear in such tables; in the studies checked, an unresolved V gene covers under half of the shortfall, and the cause of the remainder is unknown. The V and J calls and clone size are taken from that table; D and trimming were inferred from the DNA. Present in this sample are some 200,000 clones, 75% to 90% of which were seen just once. The ten largest account for around 1.5% of the sample.

The CDR3 contains 16 residues, cysteine and phenylalanine counted. The read is trimmed to its CDR3 DNA, 48 bases read in frame from base 1. CDR1 SGHRS and CDR2 YFSETQ are derived from the germline V gene. At the junction V is shortened by 2 bases and J by 9 bases; bases outside the gene matches: 9. Recombination joined TRBV5-1 with TRBJ1-6; TRBD1 agrees with 9 junctional bases. The sequenced sample was PBMCs. This TCR came from a man aged 50 to 59 in good health and CMV-seronegative. Here the CDR3 is given as CASSLESTGGGSPLHF. The DNA sequence is given as TGCGCCAGCAGCTTAGAATCGACAGGGGGAGGTTCACCCCTCCACTTT.